This T cell receptor (beta chain) was sequenced in a study of shared clonotypes between healthy human individuals. A note on this clone: Its specificity is not known.

Each replicate PCR on the sorted subsets used 200 to 250 ng DNA (around 30,000 T cell genomes). Produced via immunoSEQ multiplex PCR; TCRdb's table is partial and in-frame only. In the table there are some 690,000 clones, less than 95% of which are singletons. Findings and caveats of the study: Sampling covered nothing but blood. Tissue TCR repertoires likely differ from those found in blood. Estimated clonotype richness was generally higher in naive than memory subsets. Relative to clonotypes present in all four donors, those not shared had lower generation probabilities.

Germline trimming cut 2 bases from V and 3 bases from J; bases unmatched to any gene: 3. The CDR3 runs to 14 residues. The germline gives CDR1 MDHEN, CDR2 SYDVKM. This clonotype was sampled from a man between 18 and 35 years old in good health. Some clones in this sample may be carry-over from other donors' samples. The V and J genes are TRBV28 and TRBJ1-1; TRBD1 matches 7 bases. The source material was memory CD8+ T cells from PBMCs. Described subset: CD45RO+ cells pooled with CCR7-negative TemRA cells. CDR3 residues: CASSLTDRDTEAFF. The CDR3 region has the DNA TGTGCCAGCAGTTTAACTGACAGGGACACTGAAGCTTTCTTT. The full variable domain, in which reference TRBV28 and TRBJ1-1 provide the parts outside the CDR3, is DVKVTQSSRYLVKRTGEKVFLECVQDMDHENMFWYRQDPGLGLRLIYFSYDVKMKEKGDIPEGYSVSREKKERFSLILESASTNQTSMYLCASSLTDRDTEAFFGQGTRLTVV.